Listed here are 27 T cell receptor beta chains from one sample, sequenced in a study of T cell repertoires in cytomegalovirus infection. No antigen is known for these receptors. TCRdb re-analysed the reads in MiXCR, keeping a single row per CDR3 protein. This sample has approximately 910,000 distinct CDR3 sequences, with approximately 33% found just once. The sequenced sample was cultured CD8+ T cells from PBMCs, obtained from culture after CMV antigen stimulation. Receptor source: a human donor in good health (CMV status not recorded). Some clones in this sample may be carry-over from other donors' samples.

Only a few counts were recorded for this clonotype. This chain connects TRBV7-8 to TRBJ2-3; 10 nucleotides match TRBD2. Germline CDR1 is SGHVS and CDR2 is FQNEAQ. V dropped 1 base and J dropped 10; count of bases not matched to a gene: 11. This CDR3 comprises 16 residues. In DNA, the CDR3 is TGTGCCAGCAGCTTAGTCTGGTCTAGCGGGGGTGGTTCGCAGTATTTT. Translated, it gives CASSLVWSSGGGSQYF.

The V gene is TRBV4-2, the J gene TRBJ1-6, with 9 bases that match TRBD1. Germline loops: CDR1 LGHNA, CDR2 YNFKEQ. CDR3 length: 15 residues. The V gene end was trimmed by 4 bases and the J gene end by 6 bases; junction bases not matched to a gene: 4. For the CDR3, the DNA is TGTGCCAGCAGCCCGGGGACAGGGAGTAATTCACCCCTCCACTTT. It codes for CASSPGTGSNSPLHF.

The table lists this clonotype with many counts. This chain joins TRBV7-2 and TRBJ1-6, with 7 bases that match TRBD1. The CDR3 is made up of 14 amino acids. After removal of 1 base from V and 10 bases from J, the junction contained 4 bases not matched to a gene. Per germline, CDR1 SGHTA and CDR2 FQGNSA. The DNA for the CDR3 is TGTGCCAGCAGCTTAGAACAGGGGCGCTCACCCCTCCACTTT. Protein product: CASSLEQGRSPLHF.

The CDR3 DNA is TGTGCCAGCAGCTCTCCGGACAGAAGCACCCAATGGGGCTACACCTTC. It is translated as CASSSPDRSTQWGYTF. This chain uses TRBV5-4 with TRBJ1-2; D is possibly TRBD1 (6 bases). CDR1 and CDR2 from the germline V gene are SGHNT and YYREEE (reference sequence). CDR3 length: 16 residues. Trimming pared 3 bases from V and 8 bases from J, leaving 23 bases between.

The rearrangement uses TRBV28 and TRBJ2-7; D is possibly TRBD2 (6 bases). The CDR3 is 17 residues long. Germline values: CDR1 MDHEN, CDR2 SYDVKM. CDR3 in amino acids: CANSPGGWVRSSYEQYV. The CDR3 DNA sequence: TGTGCCAACAGTCCCGGGGGTTGGGTTCGGTCTTCCTACGAGCAGTACGTC.

This clonotype has only a few counts. The chain links TRBV25-1 to TRBJ2-7; tentatively, D is TRBD2 (5 bases). The CDR3 covers 11 residues. Trimming took 9 bases from V and 3 from J, leaving 9 bases between them. Germline V gives CDR1 MGHDK, CDR2 SYGVNS. CDR3 DNA sequence: TGTGCCAGTGGGAGCATCTACGAGCAGTACTTC. It specifies CASGSIYEQYF.

The V call is TRBV4-2, the J call TRBJ1-1; maybe TRBD1 (5 bases). Germline V gene data show CDR1 as LGHNA and CDR2 as YNFKEQ. The V and J ends lost 0 bases and 5 bases respectively, with 19 bases between them. The CDR3 loop spans 17 amino acids. In DNA form, the CDR3 reads TGTGCCAGCAGCCAAGATTCCCTTTTATCCGGGGGGACTGAAGCTTTCTTT. This gives the protein CASSQDSLLSGGTEAFF.

This clonotype was detected many times. This sequence joins TRBV6-1 and TRBJ1-4, with D possibly TRBD1 on 5 matching bases. V was cut by 11 bases and J by 8 bases, with 12 bases left in between. This CDR3 spans 11 amino acids. The germline gives CDR1 MNHNS, CDR2 SASEGT. CDR3: CAVGAGEKLFF. The CDR3 DNA sequence: TGTGCCGTCGGGGCTGGGGAAAAACTGTTTTTT.

This clonotype was seen more than once but under ten times. The chain uses TRBV20-1 and TRBJ2-7, with 8 nucleotides matching TRBD2. Losses at the gene ends were 4 bases for V and 3 bases for J; bases not matched to a gene: 5. The length of the CDR3 is 13 residues. Germline-derived CDR1 and CDR2 are DFQATT and SNEGSKA (reference sequence). In DNA form, the CDR3 reads TGCAGTGCTACCGGGACTAGTGACTACGAGCAGTACTTC. Its protein is CSATGTSDYEQYF.

This clonotype was seen more than once but under ten times. CDR3 nucleotides: TGTGCTAGTGGTCAGGACAGCCCTGAAGCTTTCTTT. It translates to CASGQDSPEAFF. The V call is TRBV12-5, the J call TRBJ1-1, with a tentative D call TRBD1 (6 bases). The CDR3 runs 12 residues. CDR1 is LGHNT, CDR2 FRNRAP, per germline. V was trimmed by 5 bases and J by 6 bases, leaving 10 bases between them.

The chain carries TRBV6-1 and TRBJ2-5; D may be TRBD1 (6 bases). Germline CDR1 MNHNS, CDR2 SASEGT. The CDR3 totals 18 residues. The V gene lost 5 bases and the J gene lost 6 bases, with 28 bases spanning the gap. The CDR3 nucleotides are TGTGCCAGCAGTCCTACAGGGATGTGGGGCCTCGAAATGCAGACCCAGTACTTC. Translation: CASSPTGMWGLEMQTQYF.

The chain couples TRBV20-1 to TRBJ1-5; perhaps TRBD1 as D (6 bases). The ends were cut back, 6 bases at V and 9 bases at J, with 18 bases in the middle. There are 13 residues in the CDR3. The germline V gene encodes CDR1 DFQATT and CDR2 SNEGSKA (reference sequence). CDR3 residues: CSALGEGGWPQHF. The DNA for the CDR3 is TGCAGTGCGCTGGGGGAAGGGGGATGGCCCCAGCATTTT.

The chain carries TRBV12-3 or TRBV12-4 and TRBJ2-1; TRBD2 agrees at 7 bases. This CDR3 spans 14 amino acids. Unmatched junction bases numbered 4, after V lost 6 bases and J lost 2 bases. The CDR3, as DNA: TGTGCCAGCAGACCGGGGGGTACCTACAATGAGCAGTTCTTC. This gives the protein CASRPGGTYNEQFF.

The chain uses TRBV13 and TRBJ2-3, with 7 bases fitting TRBD2. Germline CDR1 and CDR2: PRHDT and FYEKMQ (reference sequence). Germline trimming cut 5 bases from V and 5 bases from J; bases unmatched to any gene: 7. The CDR3 extends over 14 amino acids. For the CDR3, the DNA is TGTGCCAGCAGCCGAGGGACTACCGAAGATACGCAGTATTTT. It specifies CASSRGTTEDTQYF.

About this clonotype: A single base separates this from a much larger clone, so it may be a read error. This chain connects TRBV7-6 to TRBJ2-3, with 16 nucleotides matching TRBD2. CDR1 and CDR2 (germline): SGHVS, FNYEAQ. The CDR3 extends over 19 amino acids. CDR3 nucleotide sequence: TGTGCCAGCAGCTTATCGGGACTAGCGGGGGGGCCGTACACAGATACGCAGTGTTTT. Translating gives CASSLSGLAGGPYTDTQCF.

This clonotype has a count of ten or more. V gene TRBV12-5 combines with J gene TRBJ2-1; TRBD1 agrees at 7 bases. This CDR3 has 15 amino acids. Germline assignment: CDR1 LGHNT and CDR2 FRNRAP. With 5 bases clipped from V and 6 bases from J, the junction kept 10 bases outside the gene matches. The CDR3, as DNA: TGTGCTAGTGGTCAGACAGGGATGGAGTTCAATGAGCAGTTCTTC. Its protein product is CASGQTGMEFNEQFF.

This clonotype showed up many times. The J gene is TRBJ1-1, the V gene TRBV6-1, with 9 bases identical to TRBD1. Germline loops: CDR1 MNHNS, CDR2 SASEGT. V gave up 4 bases and J gave up 1 base; unmatched junction bases: 4. The CDR3 totals 15 residues. CDR3 amino acids: CASSASGQGNTEAFF. CDR3 nucleotide sequence: TGTGCCAGCAGTGCCTCGGGACAGGGGAACACTGAAGCTTTCTTT.

The chain has TRBV4-2 and TRBJ2-1, with a possible D match to TRBD1 (6 bases). This CDR3 comprises 14 residues. In germline, CDR1 is LGHNA, CDR2 YNFKEQ. The V end lost 0 bases, the J end lost 8 bases, and 11 bases lay between the germline ends. The CDR3 here is CASSQDFRGYEQFF. Written as DNA, the CDR3 is TGTGCCAGCAGCCAAGATTTCAGGGGCTATGAGCAGTTCTTC.

This clonotype was recorded many times. The V call is TRBV7-3, the J call TRBJ2-5; D may be TRBD1 or TRBD2 (5 bases each). Germline V lookup: CDR1 SGHTA, CDR2 FQGTGA. The V end was cut by 5 bases, the J end by 4 bases, with 8 bases between. This CDR3 region has 12 residues. In DNA, the CDR3 is TGTGCCAGCAGCCCTGGGACAGAGACCCAGTACTTC. Its protein product is CASSPGTETQYF.

This clonotype was detected only a few times. J is TRBJ2-1 and V is TRBV5-5; either TRBD1 or TRBD2 may fit D (6 bases each). This CDR3 has 14 amino acids. The germline V gene encodes CDR1 SGHKS and CDR2 YYEKEE (reference sequence). The germline V and J ends were trimmed by 9 bases and 8 bases, with 21 bases remaining between them. CDR3 sequence reads: CATRGLSNTDEQFF. The CDR3 DNA sequence: TGTGCCACCCGGGGGCTGTCCAATACCGATGAGCAGTTCTTC.

The chain carries TRBV25-1 and TRBJ1-2; D gene unclear. Germline CDR1 reads MGHDK; CDR2 reads SYGVNS. CDR3 size: 11 residues. V was cut by 5 bases and J by 8 bases, with 9 bases left in between. CDR3: CASSWLEGYTF. The CDR3 DNA reads TGTGCCAGCAGTTGGCTCGAGGGCTACACCTTC.

This clonotype was counted a few times. This rearrangement joins TRBV6-6 to TRBJ2-2; D is unclear. This CDR3 region has 10 residues. With 5 bases removed from V and 7 bases from J, the gap between germline ends came to 2 bases. The V gene's germline CDR1 is MNHNY and CDR2 SVGAGI (reference sequence). The CDR3 nucleotides read TGTGCCAGCAGTCGCGGGGAGCTGTTTTTT. The encoded protein is CASSRGELFF.

This clonotype was detected many times. CDR3 sequence reads: CASSLARELETQYF. The CDR3 DNA sequence: TGTGCCAGCAGCTTAGCGCGGGAGCTAGAGACCCAGTACTTC. The J gene is TRBJ2-5, the V gene TRBV7-6; 7 positions agree with TRBD2. V shed 0 bases and J 4 bases; nucleotides not matched to a gene: 2. The CDR3 extends over 14 amino acids. In germline, CDR1 is SGHVS, CDR2 FNYEAQ. The complete variable domain, with remaining parts taken from reference TRBV7-6 and TRBJ2-5, reads GAGVSQSPRYKVTKRGQDVALRCDPISGHVSLYWYRQALGQGPEFLTYFNYEAQQDKSGLPNDRFSAERPEGSISTLTIQRTEQRDSAMYRCASSLARELETQYFGPGTRLLVL.

This clonotype was seen ten or more times. V is TRBV7-6 and J is TRBJ1-2; D unclear. Trimming removed 1 base from V and 6 bases from J, with 15 bases in between. CDR3 length: 15 amino acids. Germline values: CDR1 SGHVS, CDR2 FNYEAQ. For the CDR3, the DNA is TGTGCCAGCAGCTTAGAGGCAGGCGGGCAAAATGGCTACACCTTC. This translates into CASSLEAGGQNGYTF. Drawing the rest from reference TRBV7-6 and TRBJ1-2, the complete variable domain is GAGVSQSPRYKVTKRGQDVALRCDPISGHVSLYWYRQALGQGPEFLTYFNYEAQQDKSGLPNDRFSAERPEGSISTLTIQRTEQRDSAMYRCASSLEAGGQNGYTFGSGTRLTVV.

This clonotype was seen just once. The chain uses TRBV2 and TRBJ2-1; 7 bases fit TRBD1. Trimming removed 9 bases from V and 4 bases from J; junction bases left unmatched: 9. The CDR3 consists of 14 residues. CDR1 is SNHLY and CDR2 is FYNNEI in the germline V gene. The chain's CDR3 is CASKDRFGYNEQFF. Written as DNA, the CDR3 is TGTGCCAGTAAGGACAGGTTCGGTTACAATGAGCAGTTCTTC.

This clonotype was recorded many times. The V call is TRBV7-8, the J call TRBJ2-7; the match to TRBD1 covers 9 bases. The germline V gene has CDR1 SGHVS and CDR2 FQNEAQ. The CDR3 has 15 amino acids. The trim removed 5 bases at V and 3 bases at J, leaving 8 bases unmatched. The CDR3 DNA follows: TGTGCCAGCAGCGCAGCCGGGACAGGGAACTACGAGCAGTACTTC. Amino acids: CASSAAGTGNYEQYF.

The sample holds many counts of this clonotype. The rearrangement joins TRBV7-6 to TRBJ2-7; no definite D call. Germline V gene lookup returns CDR1 SGHVS and CDR2 FNYEAQ. Trimming stripped 2 bases from V and 7 bases from J, with 6 bases between. There are 11 residues in the CDR3. The CDR3 region is CASSLNGEQYF. The DNA of the CDR3 is TGTGCCAGCAGCTTAAACGGGGAGCAGTACTTC.